What follows are 28 T cell receptor beta chains derived from one specimen sequenced in a study of blood T cells in healthy people across ages. Using a J-beta primer mix together with a sample-barcoded 5' primer, a second PCR was run for about 7 to 12 cycles. Each CDR3 protein gets one entry after TCRdb re-called the 5' RACE reads with MiXCR. Of about 600,000 distinct CDR3 sequences detected, under 55% appear once; the ten largest clones hold around 23%. The specimen was blood. The receptors originated from an older man in good health.

This clonotype was seen a handful of times. This chain links TRBV6-2 or TRBV6-3 with TRBJ2-3; D remains unclear. The V end lost 10 bases, the J end lost 0 bases, and 17 bases lay between the germline ends. The CDR3 runs to 15 residues. Looked up from germline, CDR1 is MNHEY and CDR2 is SVGEGT. The CDR3 region has the DNA TGTGCCACGACCGACGGATCCGCTAGCACAGATACGCAGTATTTT. The encoded protein is CATTDGSASTDTQYF.

A single count supports this clonotype. The rearrangement joins TRBV5-1 to TRBJ1-2; weak D call: TRBD1 (5 bases). The CDR3 is made up of 16 amino acids. Deletions cut 4 bases from V and 3 bases from J, with 19 bases between. Germline lookup yields CDR1 SGHRS and CDR2 YFSETQ. The CDR3 protein is CASSPAVGGWDYGYTF. The CDR3 DNA is TGCGCCAGCAGCCCGGCTGTCGGGGGTTGGGACTATGGCTACACCTTC.

This chain uses TRBV5-1 with TRBJ2-1; 9 nucleotides line up with TRBD2. The germline V gene has CDR1 SGHRS and CDR2 YFSETQ. The CDR3 length is 15 residues. Losses at the gene ends were 4 bases for V and 5 bases for J; bases not matched to a gene: 7. The CDR3 loop reads CASSTSGLANNEQFF. The CDR3 nucleotides read TGCGCCAGCAGCACGTCGGGACTAGCTAACAATGAGCAGTTCTTC.

A word on this clonotype: The junction departs from germline at one end; a sequencing error may be responsible. The chain links TRBV4-1 to TRBJ2-7; D is perhaps TRBD1 (6 bases). The germline CDR1 and CDR2 sequences are MGHRA and YSYEKL. The CDR3 loop spans 14 amino acids. The DNA for the CDR3 is TGCGCCTGCAGCCGTCCGGGACAAAGCTACGAGCAGTACTTC. It translates to CACSRPGQSYEQYF.

This clonotype has at least ten counts. V and J are TRBV29-1 and TRBJ2-3; 8 bases are a match to TRBD2. V dropped 6 bases and J dropped 4; count of bases not matched to a gene: 6. The germline CDR1 and CDR2 sequences are SQVTM and ANQGSEA. The CDR3 has 13 amino acids. The CDR3 sequence is CSVSGGHPDTQYF. CDR3 in DNA: TGCAGCGTGTCGGGGGGGCACCCAGATACGCAGTATTTT.

With regard to this clonotype: A clone one base away is much larger, so this may be a read error. V is TRBV6-6 and J is TRBJ2-3; the match to TRBD2 covers 11 bases. Germline CDR1 reads MNHNY; CDR2 reads SVGAGI (reference sequence). The CDR3 spans 17 residues. V shed 7 bases and J 5 bases; nucleotides not matched to a gene: 14. CDR3 coding DNA: TGTGCCAGCACTCCATTACAGGCTAGCGGGGGGCTAGATACGCAGTATTTT. Translating gives CASTPLQASGGLDTQYF.

The chain uses TRBV12-3 or TRBV12-4 and TRBJ2-7, with TRBD1 matching 8 bases. CDR3 length: 15 residues. V lost 5 bases and J lost 2; bases outside the gene matches: 8. Here the CDR3 DNA reads TGTGCCAGCAGTCTCCGGGACAGGTCTACCTACGAGCAGTACTTC. It yields the protein CASSLRDRSTYEQYF.

This clonotype was detected a few times. The chain links TRBV7-2 to TRBJ2-1; 7 nucleotides line up with TRBD2. V shed 2 bases and J 2 bases; nucleotides not matched to a gene: 12. CDR1 SGHTA and CDR2 FQGNSA come from the germline V gene. This CDR3 comprises 18 residues. The CDR3 sequence: CASSLLDPGGGAYNEQFF. The CDR3 coding sequence is TGTGCCAGCAGCTTACTAGACCCCGGGGGAGGGGCCTACAATGAGCAGTTCTTC.

The V gene is TRBV20-1, the J gene TRBJ2-7, with 8 positions matching TRBD1. The CDR3 consists of 14 residues. V was pared by 6 bases and J by 3 bases, with 10 bases of the junction left unmatched. Germline CDR1 DFQATT, CDR2 SNEGSKA (reference sequence). The CDR3: CSAPRTGTYYEQYF. As DNA, the CDR3 is TGCAGTGCCCCCCGGACAGGGACTTACTACGAGCAGTACTTC.

The chain uses TRBV28 and TRBJ2-5; 7 nucleotides agree with TRBD2. Gene TRBJ2-7 matches the end of the DNA better, so the J call may be wrong. The CDR3 runs to 15 residues. Germline loops: CDR1 MDHEN, CDR2 SYDVKM. Here the CDR3 reads CASKLPGLHSYEQYF. In nucleotides, the CDR3 is TGTGCCAGCAAGCTACCGGGACTACATTCCTACGAGCAGTACTTC.

This clonotype was found a few times. The CDR3 region is CASRDRDSGANVLTF. DNA for the CDR3: TGTGCCAGCCGGGACAGGGACTCTGGGGCCAACGTCCTGACTTTC. The rearrangement joins TRBV7-3 to TRBJ2-6, with 9 bases that match TRBD1. The germline V gene has CDR1 SGHTA and CDR2 FQGTGA. The trim removed 8 bases at V and 0 bases at J, leaving 2 bases unmatched. The CDR3 length is 15 residues.

This clonotype has ten or more counts. The chain has TRBV7-2 and TRBJ2-1, with unresolved D. Germline CDR1 reads SGHTA; CDR2 reads FQGNSA. Trimming shortened V by 5 bases and J by 7 bases, and 6 bases separated the two germline ends. The CDR3 is made up of 11 amino acids. CDR3 DNA: TGTGCCAGCAGCCTAATAAATGAGCAGTTCTTC. Translation gives CASSLINEQFF.

The V call is TRBV29-1, the J call TRBJ2-1; D is uncertain. In germline, CDR1 is SQVTM, CDR2 ANQGSEA. The CDR3 runs 12 residues. The ends were cut back, 5 bases at V and 1 base at J, with 6 bases in the middle. The CDR3 DNA reads TGCAGCGTTATACCGTCCTACAATGAGCAGTTCTTC. This sequence encodes CSVIPSYNEQFF.

This clonotype was detected a few times. V and J are TRBV20-1 and TRBJ2-5; 9 nucleotides align to TRBD2. The CDR3 contains 15 residues. From germline, CDR1 is DFQATT and CDR2 SNEGSKA (reference sequence). V dropped 4 bases and J dropped 1; count of bases not matched to a gene: 7. For the CDR3, the DNA is TGCAGTGCTATCAGACTAGCGGTACCCCAAGAGACCCAGTACTTC. Translating it yields CSAIRLAVPQETQYF.

The rearrangement joins TRBV7-2 to TRBJ2-7; 9 bases fit TRBD1. V was clipped by 5 bases and J by 3 bases; unmatched bases: 5. The germline CDR1 and CDR2 sequences are SGHTA and FQGNSA. The CDR3 has 14 amino acids. In DNA form, the CDR3 reads TGTGCCAGCAGCCCAGGGGACAGGGTCTACGAGCAGTACTTC. As protein: CASSPGDRVYEQYF.

The chain couples TRBV29-1 to TRBJ1-2, with 8 bases aligning to TRBD1. V dropped 4 bases and J dropped 4; count of bases not matched to a gene: 5. This CDR3 has 13 amino acids. CDR1 is SQVTM, CDR2 ANQGSEA, per germline. CDR3 protein: CSVGGQELYGYTF. The DNA for the CDR3 is TGCAGCGTTGGGGGACAGGAACTCTATGGCTACACCTTC.

V gene TRBV28 combines with J gene TRBJ2-7; TRBD2 agrees at 10 bases. The CDR3 sequence is 17 residues long. With V trimmed by 2 bases and J by 4 bases, 11 bases remained unmatched. The V gene's germline CDR1 is MDHEN and CDR2 SYDVKM. CDR3 coding DNA: TGTGCCAGCAGTTTAAGTGGGACTAGCGAGTCTCTTTACGAGCAGTACTTC. This codes for CASSLSGTSESLYEQYF.

The V gene is TRBV7-9, the J gene TRBJ1-1, with a tentative D call TRBD1 (6 bases). The CDR3 is 14 amino acids. The germline V gene has CDR1 SEHNR and CDR2 FQNEAQ (reference sequence). Trimming stripped 2 bases from V and 4 bases from J, with 11 bases between. The CDR3 DNA sequence: TGTGCCAGCAGCTTACAGGGGCACAGCACTGAAGCTTTCTTT. It encodes CASSLQGHSTEAFF.

The genes are TRBV14 and TRBJ2-1, with TRBD2 identical over 10 bases. The CDR3 has 15 amino acids. CDR1 and CDR2 from the germline V gene are SGHDN and FVKESK. The ends lost 4 bases at V and 8 bases at J; junction bases unmatched: 8. CDR3 in amino acids: CASSRTSGGTYEQFF. DNA of the CDR3: TGTGCCAGCAGCCGGACTAGCGGAGGAACCTATGAGCAGTTCTTC.

V and J are TRBV3-1 and TRBJ1-6, with TRBD1 as a possible D gene (6 bases). Trimming stripped 3 bases from V and 6 bases from J, with 9 bases between. CDR1 and CDR2 from the germline V gene are LGHDT and YNNKEL (reference sequence). The CDR3 sequence is 14 residues long. CDR3 residues: CASSQDRRNSPLHF. CDR3 DNA sequence: TGTGCCAGCAGCCAGGACAGACGTAATTCACCCCTCCACTTT.

The chain is built from TRBV27 and TRBJ1-4; D gene uncertain. There are 13 residues in the CDR3. Germline V CDR1 and CDR2: MNHEY, SMNVEV (reference sequence). Deletions cut 3 bases from V and 5 bases from J, with 7 bases between. The CDR3 loop is CASSLWENEKLFF. The CDR3 coding sequence is TGTGCCAGCAGTTTGTGGGAAAATGAAAAACTGTTTTTT.

This clonotype was seen only a few times. This chain links TRBV7-2 with TRBJ2-1; D not resolved. Trimming took off 6 bases at V and 3 bases at J, with 15 bases between the two ends. In germline, CDR1 is SGHTA, CDR2 FQGNSA. The CDR3 length is 15 residues. The DNA for the CDR3 is TGTGCCAGCAGTAAGAGCCAAAATAACTACAATGAGCAGTTCTTC. Its translation is CASSKSQNNYNEQFF.

This chain uses TRBV30 with TRBJ1-1; no definite D call. The germline V and J ends were trimmed by 4 bases and 2 bases, with 11 bases remaining between them. Germline V CDR1 and CDR2: GTSNPN, SVGIG (reference sequence). The CDR3 is 13 residues long. CDR3 nucleotides: TGTGCCTGGAATATCCGTCACAACACTGAAGCTTTCTTT. It is translated as CAWNIRHNTEAFF.

A note on this clonotype: Being one base from a much bigger clone, this may be a read error. The rearrangement uses TRBV7-6 and TRBJ2-1; D is unresolved. From germline, CDR1 is SGHVS and CDR2 FNYEAQ. The CDR3 is 15 amino acids. This CDR3 reads CASSRRAPYYTEQFF. The CDR3 nucleotides are TGTGCCAGCAGCCGTCGTGCCCCCTACTACACTGAGCAGTTCTTC.

Comment on this clonotype: A much larger clone sits a single nucleotide away, making a read error possible. This chain connects TRBV6-6 to TRBJ1-1; weak D call: TRBD1 (5 bases). The CDR3 has 14 amino acids. The germline V gene has CDR1 MNHNY and CDR2 SVGAGI (reference sequence). Trimming took off 11 bases at V and 1 base at J, with 17 bases between the two ends. Here the CDR3 reads CAGTQGHPNTEAFF. Written as DNA, the CDR3 is TGTGCCGGCACCCAAGGACACCCGAACACTGAAGCTTTCTTT.

The chain combines TRBV2 with TRBJ2-1; D possibly corresponds to TRBD2 (6 bases). The germline V gene encodes CDR1 SNHLY and CDR2 FYNNEI. With 7 bases removed from V and 7 bases from J, the gap between germline ends came to 20 bases. CDR3 size: 15 residues. The CDR3 DNA reads as TGTGCCAGCATGGGCGGGGCTGGCTTGAGAAATGAGCAGTTCTTC. It is translated as CASMGGAGLRNEQFF.

The rearrangement uses TRBV28 and TRBJ2-1, with 9 bases fitting TRBD2. The CDR3 runs to 19 residues. The V and J ends lost 4 bases and 8 bases, in that order; junction bases with no gene match: 21. From germline, CDR1 is MDHEN and CDR2 SYDVKM. DNA of the CDR3: TGTGCCAGCAGTTCCCGTTTCATGACGACTAGCGGTGGTTGGGATGAGCAGTTCTTC. Its translation: CASSSRFMTTSGGWDEQFF.

The rearrangement links TRBV5-6 to TRBJ2-2; perhaps D is TRBD1 or TRBD2 (5 bases each). Per the germline V gene, CDR1 is SGHDT and CDR2 is YYEEEE. The CDR3 contains 16 residues. Between the trimmed V and J ends, which lost 0 bases and 6 bases, there was a span of 15 bases. The CDR3 protein is CASSLGSGGLSGELFF. CDR3 in DNA: TGTGCCAGCAGCTTGGGGTCTGGGGGTTTGTCCGGGGAGCTGTTTTTT.